A single T cell receptor (beta chain) is shown here with its context. This sample stems from a study of blood T cell repertoires in COVID-19. The CDR3 extends over 12 amino acids. The J segment lost 10 bases and the V segment lost 5 bases, leaving 7 bases of the junction unmatched. Germline V lookup: CDR1 PRHDT, CDR2 FYEKMQ (reference sequence). The table came from immunoSEQ multiplex PCR; TCRdb's copy has only in-frame clones and leaves some out. The profile shows 200,000 to 300,000 clones, 86% of them singletons. V gene TRBV13 combines with J gene TRBJ2-7, with 8 positions matching TRBD2. What was sequenced was PBMCs or T cells enriched from blood (not recorded which). This clonotype was obtained from a woman in her late teens or twenties who had recovered from COVID-19. CDR3 nucleotide sequence: TGTGCCAGCAGCGGAGGGACTAGTTTTCAGTACTTC. Its translation is CASSGGTSFQYF.